These 13 T cell receptor beta chains originate from one sample sequenced in a study of control samples from healthy donors and cancer patients. Here immunoSEQ multiplex PCR was the method, and the copy in TCRdb shows in-frame clones only, minus some. This table holds roughly 150,000 clones, about 91% found once. Sequences were obtained from blood. The receptors come from a man younger than 30 in good health.

The chain employs TRBV28 and TRBJ1-2; D is unclear. Germline V CDR1 and CDR2: MDHEN, SYDVKM. The ends were cut back, 3 bases at V and 4 bases at J, with 9 bases in the middle. This CDR3 comprises 13 residues. The CDR3 protein is CASSFNRGYGYTF. In nucleotides, the CDR3 is TGTGCCAGCAGTTTTAACAGAGGCTATGGCTACACCTTC.

This chain connects TRBV7-3 to TRBJ2-5, with TRBD2 matching over 8 bases. From germline, CDR1 is SGHTA and CDR2 FQGTGA. V shed 1 base and J 2 bases; nucleotides not matched to a gene: 12. The CDR3 sequence is 18 residues long. The CDR3 DNA reads TGTGCCAGCAGCTTAATTGGGAGGGTAGCGGGATCTCAAGAGACCCAGTACTTC. This codes for CASSLIGRVAGSQETQYF.

This clone was seen a single time. CDR3 sequence reads: CASSEDRAGDEKLFF. CDR3 in DNA: TGTGCCAGCAGTGAAGACAGGGCAGGAGATGAAAAACTGTTTTTT. The chain combines TRBV25-1 with TRBJ1-4; 7 nucleotides agree with TRBD1. CDR1 is MGHDK, CDR2 SYGVNS, per germline. With 2 bases clipped from V and 6 bases from J, the junction kept 6 bases outside the gene matches. The CDR3 is 15 amino acids.

This chain uses TRBV15 with TRBJ2-1, with D unclear. Germline assignment: CDR1 LNHNV and CDR2 YYDKDF (reference sequence). CDR3 length: 15 residues. The ends were cut back, 1 base at V and 2 bases at J, with 9 bases in the middle. CDR3 loop: CATSRGFSTYNEQFF. In nucleotides, the CDR3 is TGTGCCACCAGCAGAGGGTTTTCGACCTACAATGAGCAGTTCTTC.

The DNA of the CDR3 is TGTGCCAGCAGCTCGGACAGGGGGCGTAACTATGGCTACACCTTC. This gives the protein CASSSDRGRNYGYTF. V is TRBV7-2 and J is TRBJ1-2, with 11 bases identical to TRBD1. The germline CDR1 and CDR2 sequences are SGHTA and FQGNSA. The CDR3 extends over 15 amino acids. V shed 4 bases, J shed 1 base, and the junction held 2 bases outside the gene matches.

This chain links TRBV5-1 with TRBJ2-2; D gene unclear. V gave up 0 bases and J gave up 9 bases, with 12 bases separating them. This CDR3 region has 14 residues. Germline lookup yields CDR1 SGHRS and CDR2 YFSETQ. CDR3 nucleotides: TGCGCCAGCAGCTTGGATACCGAGGACCGGGAGCTGTTTTTT. Amino acid sequence: CASSLDTEDRELFF.

The V call is TRBV4-2, the J call TRBJ1-1; no reliable D call. Trimming stripped 0 bases from V and 0 bases from J, with 5 bases between. This CDR3 is built from 14 residues. CDR1 LGHNA and CDR2 YNFKEQ come from the germline V gene. DNA of the CDR3: TGTGCCAGCAGCCAAGATGAAGTGAACACTGAAGCTTTCTTT. It codes for CASSQDEVNTEAFF.

The rearrangement joins TRBV9 to TRBJ2-1, with a weak D call TRBD2 (6 bases). V was shortened by 0 bases and J by 12 bases, with 22 bases between the two germline ends. CDR1 and CDR2 (germline): SGDLS, YYNGEE. This CDR3 has 16 residues. CDR3 amino acids: CASSVGGTSRVRGQFF. The CDR3 nucleotides are TGTGCCAGCAGCGTAGGGGGAACTAGCCGAGTTAGGGGGCAGTTCTTC.

The chain carries TRBV13 and TRBJ1-5, with TRBD1 as a possible D gene (6 bases). Germline CDR1 PRHDT, CDR2 FYEKMQ (reference sequence). The CDR3 is made up of 14 amino acids. The germline V and J ends were trimmed by 5 bases and 1 base, with 9 bases remaining between them. The CDR3 nucleotides are TGTGCCAGCAGCCGAGGACAGAGCAATCAGCCCCAGCATTTT. Protein: CASSRGQSNQPQHF.

In nucleotides, the CDR3 is TGTGCCAGCAGCTTAGCCCAAACAAGGGCCTACGAGCAGTACTTC. Translated: CASSLAQTRAYEQYF. The J gene is TRBJ2-7, the V gene TRBV7-9; no firm D call. The CDR3 is 15 amino acids. The V gene's germline CDR1 is SEHNR and CDR2 FQNEAQ (reference sequence). Trimming removed 0 bases from V and 2 bases from J, with 11 bases in between.

The V gene is TRBV6-2 or TRBV6-3, the J gene TRBJ2-1, with 7 bases aligning to TRBD1. The CDR3 is 20 amino acids. CDR1 and CDR2 (germline): MNHEY, SVGEGT. Trimming removed 2 bases from V and 0 bases from J; junction bases left unmatched: 16. DNA of the CDR3: TGTGCCAGCAGTTACGATCCGGGACAGCTACTTCTTAGCTCCTACAATGAGCAGTTCTTC. Encoded protein: CASSYDPGQLLLSSYNEQFF.

V and J are TRBV19 and TRBJ1-3; D not certain. Between the trimmed V and J ends, which lost 3 bases and 0 bases, there was a span of 12 bases. The CDR3 has 16 residues. The V gene's germline CDR1 is LNHDA and CDR2 SQIVND (reference sequence). The CDR3 here is CASSIEHLGSGNTIYF. The DNA for the CDR3 is TGTGCCAGTAGTATCGAGCATCTTGGCTCTGGAAACACCATATATTTT.

This clone has just a few counts. This rearrangement joins TRBV7-9 to TRBJ2-7; D is uncertain. Trimming shortened V by 6 bases and J by 4 bases, and 10 bases separated the two germline ends. This CDR3 comprises 12 residues. Looked up from germline, CDR1 is SEHNR and CDR2 is FQNEAQ (reference sequence). DNA for the CDR3: TGTGCCAGCAGGGCTGGCCAATACGAGCAGTACTTC. It is translated as CASRAGQYEQYF.